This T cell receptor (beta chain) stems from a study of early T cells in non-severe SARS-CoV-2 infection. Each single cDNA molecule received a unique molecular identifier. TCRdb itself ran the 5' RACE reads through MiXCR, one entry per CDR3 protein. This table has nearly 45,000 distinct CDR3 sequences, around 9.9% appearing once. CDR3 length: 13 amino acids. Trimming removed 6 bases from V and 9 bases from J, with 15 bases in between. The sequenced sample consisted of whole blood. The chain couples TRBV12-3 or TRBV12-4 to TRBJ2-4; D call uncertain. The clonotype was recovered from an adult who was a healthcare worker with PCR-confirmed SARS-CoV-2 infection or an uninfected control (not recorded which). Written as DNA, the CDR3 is TGTGCCAGCAGCCTAGTTCAGACCCGCATTCAGTACTTC. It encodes CASSLVQTRIQYF.